This paragraph covers one T cell receptor (beta chain) sequence. Some clones are missing from TCRdb's copy, which holds only in-frame ones; the method was immunoSEQ multiplex PCR. The sample lists 25,000 to 30,000 clones; just over 90% were seen once. Time point here: recipient sample about 28 days before transplant, after cytoreduction. The data derive from a study of T cell clonotyping in hematopoietic cell transplantation. The CDR3 is 13 amino acids. Trimming at V came to 4 bases and at J to 7 bases, leaving 3 bases not matched to a gene. Germline V gene lookup returns CDR1 LNHDA and CDR2 SQIVND (reference sequence).

The TCR comes from a man aged 45 to 65 with acute myeloid leukemia. Some clones in this sample may be carry-over from other donors' samples. V is TRBV19 and J is TRBJ2-2; 7 bases fit TRBD1. The sequencing used peripheral blood mononuclear cells, collected before stem cell transplant. The CDR3 nucleotides are TGTGCCAGTAGTAGCAACAGGGGCGGGGAGCTGTTTTTT. Its protein is CASSSNRGGELFF. The full variable domain, rest sourced from reference TRBV19 and TRBJ2-2, is DGGITQSPKYLFRKEGQNVTLSCEQNLNHDAMYWYRQDPGQGLRLIYYSQIVNDFQKGDIAEGYSVSREKKESFPLTVTSAQKNPTAFYLCASSSNRGGELFFGEGSRLTVL.